This paragraph covers one T cell receptor (beta chain) sequence. This CDR3 is 13 amino acids long. Per the germline V gene, CDR1 is SGHNT and CDR2 is YYREEE (reference sequence). PCR primers comprised 60 Vbeta and 13 Jbeta primers. The table came from immunoSEQ multiplex PCR; TCRdb's copy has only in-frame clones and leaves some out. This table holds just over 150,000 clones, over 80% found once. The data belong to a study of cytomegalovirus exposure and HLA in healthy donors. The chain employs TRBV5-4 and TRBJ2-5; D ambiguous. The J call may not be correct, given that the DNA end is closer to TRBJ2-7. The source of this sequence is a male donor in good health and CMV-seropositive. Input material: PBMCs. CDR3 amino acids: CASSFNRAYEQYF. The CDR3 nucleotides are TGTGCCAGCAGCTTCAACCGAGCCTACGAGCAGTACTTC.